Sequencing of this T cell receptor (beta chain) was carried out in a study of blood T cell repertoires in COVID-19. About the study: Acute-phase and convalescent COVID-19 samples originated in the United States, Italy and Spain. PBMCs, B-cell-depleted T cells, or T cells provided the cDNA or gDNA that made up the material.

Original handling: Amplifying reference gene primers gave estimates of nucleated cell counts. Clones were read by immunoSEQ multiplex PCR, and TCRdb kept only the in-frame ones, dropping some. The D gene and trimming were derived from the DNA, and the V and J assignments and clone size from that table. The repertoire holds a few hundred thousand clones, with roughly 88% as singletons. This TCR derives from a man older than 75 with acute or convalescent COVID-19. The sample was peripheral blood.

The CDR3 DNA is TGCGCCAGCAGGGTTACGGGACAGGGGGCCCTAGTTGGCTACACCTTC. This sequence encodes CASRVTGQGALVGYTF. The chain employs TRBV5-1 and TRBJ1-2; 12 bases agree with TRBD1. The CDR3 runs 16 residues. Trimming took 5 bases from V and 7 from J; bases not matched to a gene: 12. In germline, CDR1 is SGHRS, CDR2 YFSETQ.